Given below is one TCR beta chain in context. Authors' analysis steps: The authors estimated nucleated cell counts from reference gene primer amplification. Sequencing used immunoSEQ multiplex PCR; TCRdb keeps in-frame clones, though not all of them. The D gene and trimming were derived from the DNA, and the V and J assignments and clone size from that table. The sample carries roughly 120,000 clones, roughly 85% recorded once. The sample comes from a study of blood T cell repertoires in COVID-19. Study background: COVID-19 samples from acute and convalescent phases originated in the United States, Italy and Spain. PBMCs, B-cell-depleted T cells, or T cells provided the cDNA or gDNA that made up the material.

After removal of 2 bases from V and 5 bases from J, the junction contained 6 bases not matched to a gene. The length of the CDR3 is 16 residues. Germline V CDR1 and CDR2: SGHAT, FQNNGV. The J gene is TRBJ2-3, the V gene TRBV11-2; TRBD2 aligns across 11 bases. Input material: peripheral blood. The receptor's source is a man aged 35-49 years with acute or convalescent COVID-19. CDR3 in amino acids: CASSLRLAGGEDTQYF. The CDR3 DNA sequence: TGTGCCAGCAGCTTAAGGCTAGCGGGGGGAGAAGATACGCAGTATTTT.